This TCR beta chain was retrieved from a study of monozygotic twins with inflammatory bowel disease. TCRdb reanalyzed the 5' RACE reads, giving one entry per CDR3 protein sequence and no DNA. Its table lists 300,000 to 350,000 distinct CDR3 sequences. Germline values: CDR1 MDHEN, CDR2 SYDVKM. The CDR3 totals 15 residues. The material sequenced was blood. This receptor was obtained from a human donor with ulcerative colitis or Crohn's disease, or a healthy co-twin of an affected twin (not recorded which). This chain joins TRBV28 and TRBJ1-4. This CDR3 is CASSTTPPNNEKLFF.